Listed below are T cell receptor beta chains from one sample, sequenced in a study of CD8+CD57+ T cells in acquired aplastic anemia. TCRdb reanalysed the reads using MiXCR and keeps one entry per CDR3 protein. Altogether about 470,000 distinct CDR3 sequences are present, approximately 33% being singletons, with the ten largest covering 0.8% to 0.85%. The sequencing input was sorted CD4+, CD8+, or CD8+CD57+ T cells (not recorded which) from PBMCs. The receptors derive from a human donor with aplastic anemia. Both conserved end residues are part of each CDR3. Fields, in order: V gene, clone size, J gene, D gene, CDR3 DNA, CDR3 protein. A D gene is named only where the DNA matches it firmly. The listing skips clone size in some rows; elsewhere it reads once, few, many or a size class.

TRBV7-9,many,TRBJ1-2,-,TGTGCCAGCAGCTTACGGCGGGGAGGAGCTGAGGATGGCTACACCTTC,CASSLRRGGAEDGYTF
TRBV6-1,many,TRBJ1-2,TRBD1,TGTGCCAGCAATCAACAGGGGTTCGGCTATGGCTACACCTTC,CASNQQGFGYGYTF
TRBV20-1,many,TRBJ1-6,TRBD1,TGCAGTGCTAGGGACAGGGGTTCTCAATCACCCCTCCACTTT,CSARDRGSQSPLHF
TRBV13,few,TRBJ1-2,TRBD1,TGTGCCAGCAGGAGGGCAGGGGGCTTCTATGGCTACACCTTC,CASRRAGGFYGYTF
TRBV10-1,many,TRBJ2-2,TRBD1,TGCGCCACTGGACAGGGAACCACCGGGGAGCTGTTTTTT,CATGQGTTGELFF
TRBV10-2,-,TRBJ1-2,-,TGCGCCAGCAAACAAGGGCAGGCGATACTTGGGGGCTACACCTTC,CASKQGQAILGGYTF
TRBV2,-,TRBJ2-3,-,TGTGCCAGCAGCCAAGACGGAGGGAGAGATACGCAGTATTTT,CASSQDGGRDTQYF
TRBV30,once,TRBJ2-7,TRBD1,TGTGCCTGGAGTGCATTCCTAAGGACAGGGACTGAGGAGCAGTACTTC,CAWSAFLRTGTEEQYF
TRBV9,many,TRBJ1-1,-,TGTGCCAGCAGCGTAACGGACACTGAAGCTTTCTTT,CASSVTDTEAFF
TRBV12-3/TRBV12-4,-,TRBJ2-7,TRBD2,TGTGCCAGCACCCTGGGGGGGGGGACTAACGAGCAGTACTTC,CASTLGGGTNEQYF
TRBV7-9,-,TRBJ2-1,-,TGTGCCAGCAGCTTACCCTTATACAATGAGCAGTTCTTC,CASSLPLYNEQFF
TRBV11-3,few,TRBJ2-1,TRBD1,TGTGCCAGCAGCTTAGGGGGACAGGGCTTAAATGAGCAGTTCTTC,CASSLGGQGLNEQFF
TRBV5-1,-,TRBJ2-7,TRBD2,TGCGCCAGCAGCTTGGCCTCGGGAGGAACTAAACACGAGCAGTACTTC,CASSLASGGTKHEQYF
TRBV11-1,few,TRBJ1-2,TRBD1,TGTGCCAGCAGCTCAACAGGGGGCCCTGGTGGCTACACCTTC,CASSSTGGPGGYTF
TRBV19,-,TRBJ1-1,-,TGTGCCAGTAGTATTCGGTTAATGAACACTGAAGCTTTCTTT,CASSIRLMNTEAFF
TRBV30,-,TRBJ1-5,-,TGTGCCTGGAGTGATCGGGATCAGCCCCAGCATTTT,CAWSDRDQPQHF
TRBV7-9,many,TRBJ1-3,-,TGTGCCAGCAGCTTACTGGGTGCAGGCGTAACCTCTGGAAACACCATATATTTT,CASSLLGAGVTSGNTIYF
TRBV10-3,-,TRBJ2-7,TRBD1,TGTGCCCCACCCTACAGGGGGCGGTACGAGCAGTACTTC,CAPPYRGRYEQYF
TRBV5-1,-,TRBJ2-7,-,TGCGCCAGCAGCCCGGTTTTGGGTTTATCCTCCTACGAGCGGTACTTC,CASSPVLGLSSYERYF
TRBV4-3,-,TRBJ1-1,TRBD1,TGCGCCAGCAGCCATGACAGGGTGACTGAAGCTTTCTTT,CASSHDRVTEAFF
TRBV7-2,-,TRBJ1-2,-,TGTGCCAGCTCACCAGGGGCAGGGACCTATGGCTACACCTTC,CASSPGAGTYGYTF
TRBV20-1,-,TRBJ1-1,-,TGCAGTGCGCGTGACAGGAGGAGTTTGAACACTGAAGCTTTCTTT,CSARDRRSLNTEAFF
TRBV15,many,TRBJ1-5,-,TGTGCCACCAGTGGAGGTCAGGGCCTCAATCAGCCCCAGCATTTT,CATSGGQGLNQPQHF
TRBV6-1,few,TRBJ2-1,-,TGTGCCAGCAGTGAAGCGAGTTATGAGCAGTTCTTC,CASSEASYEQFF
TRBV19,few,TRBJ2-1,-,TGTGCCAGTAGTATCGAACTATCCTACAATGAGCAGTTCTTC,CASSIELSYNEQFF
TRBV20-1,few,TRBJ2-1,TRBD2,TGCAGTGCTAGAACTCCTAGCGGGGCCTACAATGAGCAGTTCTTC,CSARTPSGAYNEQFF
TRBV2,-,TRBJ2-1,TRBD2,TGTGCCAGCACTACTTACCGACGGACTAGCGGGGGGATTGGGCAGTTCTTC,CASTTYRRTSGGIGQFF
TRBV19,many,TRBJ2-7,TRBD1,TGTGCCAGTAGCCCCCGGACAGGGAAGGTCGAGCAGTACTTC,CASSPRTGKVEQYF
TRBV6-2/TRBV6-3,-,TRBJ2-3,TRBD2,TGTGCCAGCACAATTAGCGGGAGTAGAGTAGATACGCAGTATTTT,CASTISGSRVDTQYF
TRBV7-9,few,TRBJ2-7,TRBD1,TGTGCCAGCAGCCAGGGACAGGGAAATTACGAGCAGTACTTC,CASSQGQGNYEQYF
TRBV20-1,few,TRBJ2-7,TRBD1,TGCAGTGCTAGACGGCCCGGGACAGCGCTATACGAGCAGTACTTC,CSARRPGTALYEQYF
TRBV29-1,-,TRBJ1-2,-,TGCAGCGTTGATTCAGGGAGGGACTATGGCTACACCTTC,CSVDSGRDYGYTF
TRBV7-8,few,TRBJ1-3,-,TGTGCCTGGAGTGCGATCTCTGGAAACACCATATATTTT,CAWSAISGNTIYF
TRBV7-8,many,TRBJ1-1,TRBD1,TGTGCCAGCAGCGGAACAGGGGGGGACACTGAAGCTTTCTTT,CASSGTGGDTEAFF
TRBV15,-,TRBJ2-7,-,TGTGCCACCAGCAGAGTAGGGTGGGGCGATTCCTACGAGCAGTACTTC,CATSRVGWGDSYEQYF
TRBV19,many,TRBJ1-1,TRBD1,TGTGCCAGTAGTACCTGGGACAGGGGGCTGAGCACTGAAGCTTTCTTT,CASSTWDRGLSTEAFF
TRBV20-1,few,TRBJ2-3,TRBD2,TGCAGTGCTCCGCTTGGGGGGACTAGCGGGAAGGTTTCGCAGTATTTT,CSAPLGGTSGKVSQYF
TRBV9,-,TRBJ1-4,TRBD1,TGTGCCAGCAGCCCGAGGGACAGGGACGCCGAAAAACTGTTTTTT,CASSPRDRDAEKLFF
TRBV20-1,-,TRBJ1-3,TRBD1,TGCAGTGCTCGGGAGGACAGGGGACGAGAAGGAAACACCATATATTTT,CSAREDRGREGNTIYF
TRBV5-1,-,TRBJ2-7,-,TGCGCCAGCAGCAAAACAGACTACGAGCAGTACTTC,CASSKTDYEQYF
TRBV25-1,-,TRBJ1-4,-,TGTGCCAGCAGCGTAGCATCAGGTCGTAATGAAAAACTGTTTTTT,CASSVASGRNEKLFF
TRBV10-3,-,TRBJ1-5,-,TGTGCCGTACAGGGAGGCGAGCAGCCCCAGCATTTT,CAVQGGEQPQHF
TRBV29-1,many,TRBJ2-6,-,TGCAGCGTTGGGGAGGGGGACGGGGCCAACGTCCTGACTTTC,CSVGEGDGANVLTF
TRBV25-1,-,TRBJ2-7,-,TGTGCCAGCAGCGCTCCTCCGGGGGGCCCTGTTCGTGAGCAGTACTTC,CASSAPPGGPVREQYF
TRBV29-1,-,TRBJ2-1,TRBD2,TGCAGCGTCCAGGGACTAGCGGGGGATTTCAATGAGCAGTTCTTC,CSVQGLAGDFNEQFF
TRBV20-1,-,TRBJ2-1,TRBD2,TGCAGTGCTAGTACTAGCGGAGGGATCAATGAGCAGTTCTTC,CSASTSGGINEQFF
TRBV9,many,TRBJ2-7,-,TGTGCCAGCAGCGTCGACGGGTTGAGGGAGCCCCAGTACTTC,CASSVDGLREPQYF